This entry lists 2 T cell receptor beta chains sequenced from one sample in a study of T cell responses to AZD1222 COVID-19 vaccine. The repertoire was sequenced with immunoSEQ multiplex PCR; TCRdb's copy has only in-frame clones and lacks some. The sample holds 130,000 to 150,000 clones, around nine tenths seen once. Sequenced here: peripheral blood, sampled on day 0 of AZD1222 vaccination. These receptors were obtained from an adult in good health.

J is TRBJ1-2 and V is TRBV27; tentatively, D is TRBD1 (6 bases). Per the germline V gene, CDR1 is MNHEY and CDR2 is SMNVEV (reference sequence). CDR3 length: 14 residues. Trimming removed 2 bases at V and 8 bases at J, with 15 bases between. CDR3 protein: CASSLGLAGEGYTF. In DNA, the CDR3 is TGTGCCAGCAGTTTAGGCCTGGCAGGGGAGGGCTACACCTTC.

This chain links TRBV10-2 with TRBJ2-7; the D is unclear. Germline V lookup: CDR1 WSHSY, CDR2 SAAADI. This CDR3 has 14 amino acids. V lost 2 bases, J lost 6 bases, and 14 bases lay in between. The CDR3 sequence: CASSEERSKCEQYF. The DNA for the CDR3 is TGCGCCAGCAGTGAGGAACGGTCGAAGTGCGAGCAGTACTTC.